The T cell receptor beta chain described here comes from a study of T cell responses to AZD1222 COVID-19 vaccine. Whole-study results and caveats: Among the donors, most were white British and more were female, and clonal diversity was possibly underestimated.

Comments on this clone: Its antigen remains unidentified.

The germline gives CDR1 SGHRS, CDR2 YFSETQ. The CDR3 length is 17 residues. V lost 3 bases, J lost 0 bases, and 5 bases stayed unmatched. Produced via immunoSEQ multiplex PCR; TCRdb's table is partial and in-frame only. The sample has more than 100,000 clones, around 82% seen once. The sequence was collected from an adult in good health. V gene TRBV5-1 combines with J gene TRBJ2-7, with 14 nucleotides matching TRBD2. The specimen comprised peripheral blood, sampled on day 0 of AZD1222 vaccination. DNA for the CDR3: TGCGCCAGCAGCTCCGGGACTAGCGGGGGCCCCTCCTACGAGCAGTACTTC. Protein sequence: CASSSGTSGGPSYEQYF.